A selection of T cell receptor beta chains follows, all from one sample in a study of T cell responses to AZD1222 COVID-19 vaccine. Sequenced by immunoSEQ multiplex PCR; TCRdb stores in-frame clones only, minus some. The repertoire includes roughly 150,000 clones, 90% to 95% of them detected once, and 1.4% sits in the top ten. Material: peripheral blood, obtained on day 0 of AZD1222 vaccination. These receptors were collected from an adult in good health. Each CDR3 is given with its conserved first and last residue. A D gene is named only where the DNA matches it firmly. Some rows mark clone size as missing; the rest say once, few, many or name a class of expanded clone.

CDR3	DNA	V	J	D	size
CASSRMGVVEAFF	TGTGCCAGCAGTAGGATGGGGGTGGTTGAAGCTTTCTTT	TRBV6-6	TRBJ1-1	-	-
CASSVTRPGELFF	TGTGCCAGTAGCGTTACTAGGCCCGGGGAGCTGTTTTTT	TRBV19	TRBJ2-2	-	once
CASSIRTGDSNQPQHF	TGTGCCAGTAGTATACGGACAGGGGATAGCAATCAGCCCCAGCATTTT	TRBV19	TRBJ1-5	TRBD1	-
CASSLVQGPTEAFF	TGTGCCAGCAGCTTGGTTCAAGGGCCCACTGAAGCTTTCTTT	TRBV5-8	TRBJ1-1	-	-
CASSPSRGTDTQYF	TGTGCCAGCAGCCCTAGCCGGGGCACAGATACGCAGTATTTT	TRBV7-3	TRBJ2-3	-	-
CASSKRRGGREGTDTQYF	TGTGCCAGCAGCAAAAGGAGAGGCGGGAGGGAGGGCACAGATACGCAGTATTTT	TRBV11-3	TRBJ2-3	TRBD2	-
CASSLPSGGAWSYEQYF	TGCGCCAGCAGCTTGCCCAGCGGGGGGGCCTGGTCCTACGAGCAGTACTTC	TRBV5-1	TRBJ2-7	TRBD2	many
CASSPSGGDAEKLFF	TGTGCCAGCAGCCCCTCTGGGGGGGACGCTGAAAAACTGTTTTTT	TRBV7-9	TRBJ1-4	-	-
CASSDIPQAPSTDTQYF	TGCGCCAGCAGTGACATTCCCCAAGCCCCTAGCACAGATACGCAGTATTTT	TRBV10-2	TRBJ2-3	-	-
CASSSLLGTYEQYF	TGTGCCAGCAGCTCCTTGCTCGGTACCTACGAGCAGTACTTC	TRBV7-2	TRBJ2-7	-	-
CASTGRQGGADTQYF	TGTGCCAGCACCGGGAGGCAGGGGGGCGCAGATACGCAGTATTTT	TRBV18	TRBJ2-3	-	once
CASSFGDLAGGVVETQYF	TGTGCCAGCAGTTTTGGGGATTTGGCGGGAGGGGTGGTAGAGACCCAGTACTTC	TRBV27	TRBJ2-5	TRBD2	-
CAISEGPSGGNEQFF	TGTGCCATCAGTGAGGGTCCTAGCGGGGGTAATGAGCAGTTCTTC	TRBV10-3	TRBJ2-1	TRBD2	-
CASSSRGPLHF	TGTGCCAGCAGCTCAAGAGGGCCCCTCCACTTT	TRBV11-3	TRBJ1-6	-	-